Presented here are 29 T cell receptor beta chains from one specimen sequenced in a study of early T cells in non-severe SARS-CoV-2 infection. TCRdb re-analysed the 5' RACE reads in MiXCR, keeping a single row per CDR3 protein. Of around 92,000 distinct CDR3 sequences listed, 9.5% to 11% were seen once; the top ten hold roughly 4.9%. The material sequenced was whole blood. These receptors came from an adult who was a healthcare worker with PCR-confirmed SARS-CoV-2 infection or an uninfected control (not recorded which).

This clonotype was seen a handful of times. The V gene is TRBV6-5, the J gene TRBJ2-3; 7 bases align to TRBD2. CDR1 is MNHEY and CDR2 is SVGAGI in the germline V gene. V gave up 2 bases and J gave up 3 bases; unmatched junction bases: 5. This CDR3 has 15 residues. CDR3 residues: CASSYALAGTDTQYF. The CDR3 region has the DNA TGTGCCAGCAGTTACGCGTTAGCGGGTACAGATACGCAGTATTTT.

This clonotype was seen a few times. The chain recombines TRBV18 with TRBJ1-5; 9 bases match TRBD1. V gave up 3 bases and J gave up 6 bases; unmatched junction bases: 9. The CDR3 covers 16 residues. CDR1 is KGHSH and CDR2 is LQKENI in the germline V gene. Here the CDR3 DNA reads TGTGCCAGCTCACCCACGGGACAGGGAAGAGGTCAGCCCCAGCATTTT. This translates into CASSPTGQGRGQPQHF.

This clonotype was recorded a few times. This chain connects TRBV12-3 or TRBV12-4 to TRBJ2-4; D is perhaps TRBD1 (6 bases). V was shortened by 2 bases and J by 5 bases, with 13 bases between the two germline ends. This CDR3 is built from 15 residues. The CDR3 nucleotides read TGTGCCAGCAGTTTACGGGGCAGGGGTGAAAACATTCAGTACTTC. This sequence encodes CASSLRGRGENIQYF.

The CDR3 spells CSARLAGGPRGYEQYF. The CDR3 DNA reads as TGCAGTGCTAGGCTAGCGGGAGGGCCCCGAGGCTACGAGCAGTACTTC. The chain recombines TRBV20-1 with TRBJ2-7; 12 nucleotides match TRBD2. V shed 3 bases and J 3 bases; nucleotides not matched to a gene: 9. The CDR3 totals 16 residues. CDR1 is DFQATT, CDR2 SNEGSKA, per germline (reference sequence).

This clonotype was detected a few times. The genes are TRBV6-5 and TRBJ2-3, with a weak D call TRBD1 (5 bases). Trimming shortened V by 5 bases and J by 5 bases, and 14 bases separated the two germline ends. Germline CDR1 MNHEY, CDR2 SVGAGI. The CDR3 sequence is 14 residues long. This CDR3 reads CASSPSLRGDTQYF. The CDR3 coding sequence is TGTGCCAGCAGTCCATCCCTTAGGGGAGATACGCAGTATTTT.

DNA of the CDR3: TGTGCCAGCAGGGGAGAGGGGGTCTACTCTGGAAACACCATATATTTT. It encodes CASRGEGVYSGNTIYF. V and J are TRBV6-6 and TRBJ1-3, with D possibly TRBD1 on 6 matching bases. The CDR3 is made up of 16 amino acids. The V and J ends lost 6 bases and 0 bases respectively, with 15 bases between them. The V gene's germline CDR1 is MNHNY and CDR2 SVGAGI (reference sequence).

This clonotype was seen at least ten times. The gene calls are TRBV28 and TRBJ2-7; 10 bases agree with TRBD1. V shed 6 bases, J shed 4 bases, and the junction held 9 bases outside the gene matches. The germline V gene has CDR1 MDHEN and CDR2 SYDVKM. This CDR3 has 15 residues. This chain's CDR3 is CASSPGTGVEYEQYF. CDR3 DNA sequence: TGTGCCAGCAGCCCCGGGACAGGGGTCGAATACGAGCAGTACTTC.

This clonotype was picked up many times. The genes are TRBV12-5 and TRBJ2-2; 13 bases line up with TRBD2. The CDR3 totals 19 residues. Germline loops: CDR1 LGHNT, CDR2 FRNRAP. Losses at the gene ends were 5 bases for V and 1 base for J; bases not matched to a gene: 10. The chain's CDR3 is CASGLTTSGGTMNTGELFF. The DNA for the CDR3 is TGTGCTAGTGGTCTAACGACTAGCGGGGGGACGATGAACACCGGGGAGCTGTTTTTT. The full variable domain, rest sourced from reference TRBV12-5 and TRBJ2-2, is DARVTQTPRHKVTEMGQEVTMRCQPILGHNTVFWYRQTMMQGLELLAYFRNRAPLDDSGMPKDRFSAEMPDATLATLKIQPSEPRDSAVYFCASGLTTSGGTMNTGELFFGEGSRLTVL.

This clonotype showed up many times. This chain uses TRBV2 with TRBJ2-5; 8 nucleotides align to TRBD2. In germline, CDR1 is SNHLY, CDR2 FYNNEI. The V gene end was trimmed by 6 bases and the J gene end by 2 bases; junction bases not matched to a gene: 8. The CDR3 sequence is 15 residues long. CDR3 nucleotides: TGTGCCAGCAGCCAACTTGGCGGGGGGCAAGAGACCCAGTACTTC. This codes for CASSQLGGGQETQYF.

V is TRBV20-1 and J is TRBJ1-6; 10 nucleotides align to TRBD1. Germline assignment: CDR1 DFQATT and CDR2 SNEGSKA (reference sequence). The CDR3 length is 13 residues. V shed 6 bases and J 7 bases; nucleotides not matched to a gene: 3. As DNA, the CDR3 is TGCAGTGCCTGGGACAGGGGAAATTCACCCCTCCACTTT. Translating gives CSAWDRGNSPLHF.

This clonotype occurred many times. The genes are TRBV12-3 or TRBV12-4 and TRBJ1-1, with a possible D match to TRBD1 (6 bases). Trimming pared 8 bases from V and 3 bases from J, leaving 13 bases between. The length of the CDR3 is 13 residues. The CDR3 sequence: CASRDKTYTEAFF. CDR3 coding DNA: TGTGCCAGCCGGGACAAGACTTACACTGAAGCTTTCTTT.

This clonotype occurred a few times. The rearrangement uses TRBV18 and TRBJ1-5; D remains unclear. The CDR3 consists of 15 residues. Trimming stripped 3 bases from V and 0 bases from J, with 9 bases between. Germline CDR1 and CDR2: KGHSH and LQKENI. The CDR3 sequence is CASSPEQNSNQPQHF. As DNA, the CDR3 is TGTGCCAGCTCACCGGAACAGAATAGCAATCAGCCCCAGCATTTT.

This clonotype was seen a handful of times. The J gene is TRBJ2-1, the V gene TRBV20-1; TRBD2 matches 8 bases. Trimming took 5 bases from V and 8 from J; bases not matched to a gene: 11. This CDR3 region has 14 residues. Germline V lookup: CDR1 DFQATT, CDR2 SNEGSKA (reference sequence). CDR3 loop: CSAPTGTSRDEQFF. The CDR3 DNA follows: TGCAGTGCTCCTACCGGGACTAGTAGAGATGAGCAGTTCTTC.

The genes are TRBV6-5 and TRBJ1-4, with 9 bases identical to TRBD1. J lost 10 bases, V lost 6 bases, and 3 bases had no gene match. The CDR3 is 12 residues long. CDR1 MNHEY and CDR2 SVGAGI come from the germline V gene. CDR3 sequence: CASRPDRGKLFF. The CDR3 coding sequence is TGTGCCAGCAGACCGGACAGGGGAAAACTGTTTTTT.

This clonotype was seen repeatedly, ten times or more. V gene TRBV19 combines with J gene TRBJ1-2; 7 bases agree with TRBD1. Germline lookup yields CDR1 LNHDA and CDR2 SQIVND (reference sequence). This CDR3 is built from 14 residues. Unmatched junction bases numbered 8, after V lost 6 bases and J lost 4 bases. The CDR3 region has the DNA TGTGCCAGTAGACTCACAGGGGCCCGCTATGGCTACACCTTC. It yields the protein CASRLTGARYGYTF.

The J gene is TRBJ1-1, the V gene TRBV29-1, with TRBD1 identical over 7 bases. With V trimmed by 7 bases and J by 3 bases, 8 bases remained unmatched. Germline values: CDR1 SQVTM, CDR2 ANQGSEA. CDR3 length equals 13 residues. The DNA for the CDR3 is TGCAGCGCAAGACAGGGTCTGTACACTGAAGCTTTCTTT. It translates to CSARQGLYTEAFF.

This clonotype was recorded many times. J is TRBJ2-7 and V is TRBV11-2, with D possibly being TRBD1 (6 bases). The CDR3 contains 13 residues. Germline V gives CDR1 SGHAT, CDR2 FQNNGV. V shed 5 bases and J shed 4 bases, with 12 bases lying between them. The CDR3 DNA follows: TGTGCCAGCAGCCCTCAACAGGGATACGAGCAGTACTTC. This encodes CASSPQQGYEQYF.

In this sample, this clonotype turned up many times. V is TRBV20-1 and J is TRBJ2-1, with D unresolved. Trimming took off 0 bases at V and 1 base at J, with 7 bases between the two ends. The length of the CDR3 is 14 residues. Germline CDR1 and CDR2: DFQATT and SNEGSKA (reference sequence). CDR3 nucleotides: TGCAGTGCTAGAGAGGCCCTGTCCTACAATGAGCAGTTCTTC. This gives the protein CSAREALSYNEQFF.

The V and J genes are TRBV20-1 and TRBJ2-5; D not resolved. Germline values: CDR1 DFQATT, CDR2 SNEGSKA (reference sequence). The CDR3 is 16 amino acids. The V end was cut by 1 base, the J end by 5 bases, with 20 bases between. The CDR3 region is CSARVSAAGARETQYF. The CDR3 DNA is TGCAGTGCTAGAGTTTCCGCGGCAGGCGCCCGTGAGACCCAGTACTTC.

This clonotype was picked up many times. The chain couples TRBV30 to TRBJ2-6; tentative D call: TRBD2 (5 bases). Germline-derived CDR1 and CDR2 are GTSNPN and SVGIG (reference sequence). The CDR3 has 15 residues. The V and J ends lost 4 bases and 1 base respectively, with 11 bases between them. This chain's CDR3 is CAWTRGGSGANVLTF. In nucleotides, the CDR3 is TGTGCCTGGACTCGAGGAGGATCTGGGGCCAACGTCCTGACTTTC.

This clonotype was seen only a few times. The CDR3 DNA reads as TGTGCCAGCAGCTTAGCAAGGCCCCGCTGGGGAGAGACCCAGTACTTC. As protein: CASSLARPRWGETQYF. The chain joins TRBV7-9 to TRBJ2-5, with D unclear. This CDR3 comprises 16 residues. V lost 0 bases to trimming and J lost 4 bases, with 15 bases between them. CDR1 SEHNR and CDR2 FQNEAQ come from the germline V gene (reference sequence).

This clonotype came up many times. V gene TRBV6-6 combines with J gene TRBJ2-2; maybe TRBD1 (5 bases). The CDR3 runs 15 residues. Germline V gene data show CDR1 as MNHNY and CDR2 as SVGAGI (reference sequence). Trimming shortened V by 0 bases and J by 5 bases, and 10 bases separated the two germline ends. CDR3 sequence (DNA): TGTGCCAGCAGTTACTCGAGACAGAGGACCGGGGAGCTGTTTTTT. Amino acid sequence: CASSYSRQRTGELFF.

This clonotype has more than one count but fewer than ten. The genes are TRBV6-5 and TRBJ1-4, with D possibly TRBD1 on 5 matching bases. The CDR3 covers 13 residues. The V gene lost 6 bases and the J gene lost 5 bases, with 10 bases spanning the gap. Germline-derived CDR1 and CDR2 are MNHEY and SVGAGI. This CDR3 is CASRRQLNEKLFF. The CDR3, as DNA: TGTGCCAGCAGACGACAGCTAAATGAAAAACTGTTTTTT.

This clonotype was seen repeatedly, ten times or more. The chain joins TRBV6-1 to TRBJ1-5; perhaps TRBD1 as D (6 bases). Trimming removed 2 bases from V and 1 base from J, with 9 bases in between. The CDR3 runs to 15 residues. Germline CDR1 and CDR2: MNHNS and SASEGT. The CDR3 DNA is TGTGCCAGCAGTGAACAGGGGAGAAGCAATCAGCCCCAGCATTTT. This translates into CASSEQGRSNQPQHF.

This clonotype was seen many times. V is TRBV14 and J is TRBJ1-1, with D perhaps TRBD1 (6 bases). This CDR3 has 15 amino acids. Germline V lookup: CDR1 SGHDN, CDR2 FVKESK. V was pared by 1 base and J by 5 bases, with 14 bases between. The DNA for the CDR3 is TGTGCCAGCAGCCAAGGAGTCTGGGGGCGGACTGAAGCTTTCTTT. This translates into CASSQGVWGRTEAFF.

The chain recombines TRBV4-1 with TRBJ2-3; TRBD2 is a possible D gene (5 bases). V gave up 4 bases and J gave up 7 bases, with 6 bases separating them. The CDR3 sequence is 11 residues long. The V gene's germline CDR1 is MGHRA and CDR2 YSYEKL. This chain's CDR3 is CASSPGNTQYF. The CDR3 region has the DNA TGCGCCAGCAGCCCCGGGAATACGCAGTATTTT.

This clonotype was seen ten or more times. The chain recombines TRBV20-1 with TRBJ1-2, with 10 bases that match TRBD1. Losses at the gene ends were 4 bases for V and 5 bases for J; bases not matched to a gene: 7. Germline V gene lookup returns CDR1 DFQATT and CDR2 SNEGSKA (reference sequence). This CDR3 contains 14 residues. This CDR3 reads CSATRDRGFYGYTF. The CDR3 DNA reads as TGCAGTGCTACCCGGGACAGGGGCTTTTATGGCTACACCTTC.

This clonotype has at least ten counts. V and J are TRBV6-1 and TRBJ1-1; the D is unclear. Germline CDR1 is MNHNS and CDR2 is SASEGT. V dropped 2 bases and J dropped 1 base, with 11 bases sitting between them. The CDR3 covers 15 residues. CDR3 bases: TGTGCCAGCAGTGAAAACCCAGCCTGGAACACTGAAGCTTTCTTT. This codes for CASSENPAWNTEAFF.

This rearrangement joins TRBV6-5 to TRBJ2-3, with D perhaps assigned TRBD1 or TRBD2 (5 bases each). Germline V gene data show CDR1 as MNHEY and CDR2 as SVGAGI. The CDR3 totals 15 residues. The germline V and J ends were trimmed by 6 bases and 6 bases, with 19 bases remaining between them. The CDR3 region is CASRNGGASPDTQYF. CDR3 sequence (DNA): TGTGCCAGCAGAAACGGTGGGGCTAGCCCGGATACGCAGTATTTT.